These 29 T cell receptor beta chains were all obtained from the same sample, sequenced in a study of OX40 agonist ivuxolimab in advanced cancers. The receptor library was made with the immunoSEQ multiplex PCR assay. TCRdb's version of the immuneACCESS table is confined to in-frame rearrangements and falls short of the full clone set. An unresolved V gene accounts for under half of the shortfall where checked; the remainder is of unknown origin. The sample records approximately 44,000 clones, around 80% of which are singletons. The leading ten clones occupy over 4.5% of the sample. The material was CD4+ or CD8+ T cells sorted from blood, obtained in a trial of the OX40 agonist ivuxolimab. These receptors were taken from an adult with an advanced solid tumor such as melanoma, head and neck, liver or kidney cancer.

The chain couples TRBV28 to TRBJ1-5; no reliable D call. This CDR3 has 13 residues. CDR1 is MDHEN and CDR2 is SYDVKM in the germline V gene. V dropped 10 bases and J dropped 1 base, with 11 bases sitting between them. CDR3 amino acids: CAIRGGSNQPQHF. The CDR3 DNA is TGTGCCATTAGAGGAGGGAGCAATCAGCCCCAGCATTTT. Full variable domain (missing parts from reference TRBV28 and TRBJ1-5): DVKVTQSSRYLVKRTGEKVFLECVQDMDHENMFWYRQDPGLGLRLIYFSYDVKMKEKGDIPEGYSVSREKKERFSLILESASTNQTSMYLCAIRGGSNQPQHFGDGTRLSIL.

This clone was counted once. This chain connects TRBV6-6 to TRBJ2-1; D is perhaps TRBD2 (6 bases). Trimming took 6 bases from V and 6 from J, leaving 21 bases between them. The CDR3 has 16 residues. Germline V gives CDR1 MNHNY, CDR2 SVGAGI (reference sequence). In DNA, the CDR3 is TGTGCCAGCAGCTCTCTCATAGGCCGGGGGAGCAATGAGCAGTTCTTC. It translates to CASSSLIGRGSNEQFF.

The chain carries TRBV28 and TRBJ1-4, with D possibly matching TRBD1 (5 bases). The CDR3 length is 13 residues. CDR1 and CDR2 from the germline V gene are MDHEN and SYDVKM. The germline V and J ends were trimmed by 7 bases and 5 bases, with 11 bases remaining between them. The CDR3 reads CASMGGGNEKLFF. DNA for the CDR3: TGTGCCAGCATGGGGGGAGGGAATGAAAAACTGTTTTTT.

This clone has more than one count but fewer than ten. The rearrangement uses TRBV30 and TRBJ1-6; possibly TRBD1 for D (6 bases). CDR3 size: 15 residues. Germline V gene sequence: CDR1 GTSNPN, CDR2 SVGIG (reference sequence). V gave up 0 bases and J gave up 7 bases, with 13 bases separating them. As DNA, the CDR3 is TGTGCCTGGAGTGTTCAGGGGATGGGGAATTCACCCCTCCACTTT. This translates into CAWSVQGMGNSPLHF.

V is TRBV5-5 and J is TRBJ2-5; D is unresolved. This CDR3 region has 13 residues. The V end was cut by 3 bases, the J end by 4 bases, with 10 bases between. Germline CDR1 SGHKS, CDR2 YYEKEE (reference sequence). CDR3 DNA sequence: TGTGCCAGCAGCTCCCCCGGTGGAGAGACCCAGTACTTC. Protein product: CASSSPGGETQYF.

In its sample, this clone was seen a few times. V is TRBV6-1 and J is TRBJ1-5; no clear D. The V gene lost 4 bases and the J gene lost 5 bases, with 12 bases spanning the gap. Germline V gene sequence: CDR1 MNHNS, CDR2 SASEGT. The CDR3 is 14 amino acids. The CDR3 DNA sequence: TGTGCCAGCAGTGTTCGCAGAGGCGATCAGCCCCAGCATTTT. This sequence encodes CASSVRRGDQPQHF.

CDR3 sequence: CASSHREGTEAFF. In DNA, the CDR3 is TGTGCCAGCAGTCACAGGGAGGGCACTGAAGCTTTCTTT. The chain employs TRBV6-5 and TRBJ1-1; tentatively, D is TRBD1 (6 bases). The V end lost 5 bases, the J end lost 4 bases, and 11 bases lay between the germline ends. Germline V lookup: CDR1 MNHEY, CDR2 SVGAGI. The CDR3 loop spans 13 amino acids.

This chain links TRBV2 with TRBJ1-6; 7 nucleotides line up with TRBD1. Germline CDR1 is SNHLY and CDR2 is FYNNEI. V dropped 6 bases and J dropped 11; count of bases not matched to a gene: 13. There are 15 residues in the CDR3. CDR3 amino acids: CASRRTGTVRAPLHF. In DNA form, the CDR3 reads TGTGCCAGCAGAAGAACCGGGACAGTGAGAGCACCCCTCCACTTT.

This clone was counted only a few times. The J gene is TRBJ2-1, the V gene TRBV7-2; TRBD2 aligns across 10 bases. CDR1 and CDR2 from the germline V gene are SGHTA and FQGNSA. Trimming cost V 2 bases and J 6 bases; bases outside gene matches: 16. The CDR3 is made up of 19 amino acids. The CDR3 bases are TGTGCCAGCAGCTTATACTCAGGGCCTAGCGGGAGCAAGGTCAATGAGCAGTTCTTC. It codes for CASSLYSGPSGSKVNEQFF.

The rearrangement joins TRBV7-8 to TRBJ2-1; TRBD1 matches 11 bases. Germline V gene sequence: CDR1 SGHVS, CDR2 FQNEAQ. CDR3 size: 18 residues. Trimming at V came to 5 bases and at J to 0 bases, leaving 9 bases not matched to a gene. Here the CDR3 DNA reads TGTGCCAGCAGCACGGACAGGGGGCCCTTCAGCTCCTACAATGAGCAGTTCTTC. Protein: CASSTDRGPFSSYNEQFF. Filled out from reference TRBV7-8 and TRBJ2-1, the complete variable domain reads GAGVSQSPRYKVAKRGQDVALRCDPISGHVSLFWYQQALGQGPEFLTYFQNEAQLDKSGLPSDRFFAERPEGSVSTLKIQRTQQEDSAVYLCASSTDRGPFSSYNEQFFGPGTRLTVL.

The CDR3 sequence is CASSYNRDRGYNEQFF. The CDR3 DNA sequence: TGCGCCAGCAGTTACAACCGGGACAGGGGATACAATGAGCAGTTCTTC. The chain employs TRBV10-1 and TRBJ2-1, with 10 nucleotides matching TRBD1. J gave up 4 bases and V 5 bases, and 8 bases lay outside the gene matches. The CDR3 is 16 residues long. CDR1 is WNHNN and CDR2 is SYGVQD in the germline V gene (reference sequence).

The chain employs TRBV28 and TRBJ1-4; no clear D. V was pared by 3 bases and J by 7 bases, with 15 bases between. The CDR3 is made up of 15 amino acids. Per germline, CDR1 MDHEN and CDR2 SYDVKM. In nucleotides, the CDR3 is TGTGCCAGCAGTTTCGGGTGGACTGGGGTTGAAAAACTGTTTTTT. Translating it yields CASSFGWTGVEKLFF.

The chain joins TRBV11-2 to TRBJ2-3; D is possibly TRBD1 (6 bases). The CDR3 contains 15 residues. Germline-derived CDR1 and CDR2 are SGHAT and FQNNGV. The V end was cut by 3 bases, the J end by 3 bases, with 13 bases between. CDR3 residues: CASSLLGHSTDTQYF. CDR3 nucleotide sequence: TGTGCCAGCAGCTTGCTGGGACATTCAACAGATACGCAGTATTTT.

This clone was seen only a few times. This chain's CDR3 is CACTPRLGEAFF. The DNA of the CDR3 is TGTGCCTGCACACCACGTTTGGGGGAAGCTTTCTTT. The chain has TRBV28 and TRBJ1-1; D is unresolved. Germline V CDR1 and CDR2: MDHEN, SYDVKM. V lost 11 bases and J lost 8, with 18 bases in between. This CDR3 spans 12 amino acids.

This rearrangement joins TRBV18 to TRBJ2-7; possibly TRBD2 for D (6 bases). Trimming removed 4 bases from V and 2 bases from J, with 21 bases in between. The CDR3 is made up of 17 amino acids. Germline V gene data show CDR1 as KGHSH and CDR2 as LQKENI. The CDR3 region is CASSLSGGAGFTYEQYF. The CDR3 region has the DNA TGTGCCAGCTCACTCTCCGGTGGGGCGGGATTTACCTACGAGCAGTACTTC.

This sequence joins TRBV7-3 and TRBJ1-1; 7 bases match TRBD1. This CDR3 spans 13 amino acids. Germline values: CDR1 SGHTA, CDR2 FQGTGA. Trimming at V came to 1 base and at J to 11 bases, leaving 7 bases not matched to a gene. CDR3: CASSLRGGREAFF. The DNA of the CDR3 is TGTGCCAGCAGCTTAAGAGGGGGCAGGGAGGCTTTCTTT.

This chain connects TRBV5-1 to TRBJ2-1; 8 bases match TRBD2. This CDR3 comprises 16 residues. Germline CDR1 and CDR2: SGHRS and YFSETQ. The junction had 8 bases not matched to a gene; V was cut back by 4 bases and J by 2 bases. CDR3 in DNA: TGCGCCAGCAGCACAACACTAGCGGTGACCTACAATGAGCAGTTCTTC. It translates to CASSTTLAVTYNEQFF. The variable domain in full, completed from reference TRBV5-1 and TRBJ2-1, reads KAGVTQTPRYLIKTRGQQVTLSCSPISGHRSVSWYQQTPGQGLQFLFEYFSETQRNKGNFPGRFSGRQFSNSRSEMNVSTLELGDSALYLCASSTTLAVTYNEQFFGPGTRLTVL.

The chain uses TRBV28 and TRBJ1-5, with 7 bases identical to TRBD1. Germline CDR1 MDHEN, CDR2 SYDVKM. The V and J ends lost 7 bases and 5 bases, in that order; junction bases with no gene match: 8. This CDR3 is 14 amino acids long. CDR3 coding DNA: TGTGCCAGCACCTCGACAGGGAACTATCAGCCCCAGCATTTT. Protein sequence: CASTSTGNYQPQHF.

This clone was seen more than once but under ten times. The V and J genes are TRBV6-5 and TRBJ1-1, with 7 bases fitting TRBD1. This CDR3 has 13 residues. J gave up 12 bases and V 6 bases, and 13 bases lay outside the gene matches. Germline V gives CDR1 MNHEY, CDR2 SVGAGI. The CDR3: CASSWTGLTQSFF. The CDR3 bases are TGTGCCAGCAGCTGGACAGGCCTTACTCAATCTTTCTTT.

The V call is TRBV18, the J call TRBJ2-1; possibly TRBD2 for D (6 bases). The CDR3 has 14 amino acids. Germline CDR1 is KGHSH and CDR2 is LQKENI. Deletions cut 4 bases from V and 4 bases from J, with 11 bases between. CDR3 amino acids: CASSRASEYNEQFF. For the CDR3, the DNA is TGTGCCAGCTCACGGGCTAGCGAGTACAATGAGCAGTTCTTC. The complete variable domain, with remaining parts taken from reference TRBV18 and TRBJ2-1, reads NAGVMQNPRHLVRRRGQEARLRCSPMKGHSHVYWYRQLPEEGLKFMVYLQKENIIDESGMPKERFSAEFPKEGPSILRIQQVVRGDSAAYFCASSRASEYNEQFFGPGTRLTVL.

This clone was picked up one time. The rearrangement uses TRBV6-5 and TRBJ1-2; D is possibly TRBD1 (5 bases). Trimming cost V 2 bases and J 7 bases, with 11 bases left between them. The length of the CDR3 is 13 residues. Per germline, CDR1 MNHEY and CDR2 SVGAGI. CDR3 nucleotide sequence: TGTGCCAGCAGTTACAGAGACAGATTTGGCTACACCTTC. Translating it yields CASSYRDRFGYTF.

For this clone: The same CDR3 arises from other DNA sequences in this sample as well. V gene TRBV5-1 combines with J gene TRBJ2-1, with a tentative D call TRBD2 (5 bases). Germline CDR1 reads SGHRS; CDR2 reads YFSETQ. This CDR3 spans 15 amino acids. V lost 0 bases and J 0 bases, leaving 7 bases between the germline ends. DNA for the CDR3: TGCGCCAGCAGCTTGGTAAGCGGCTCCTACAATGAGCAGTTCTTC. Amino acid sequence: CASSLVSGSYNEQFF.

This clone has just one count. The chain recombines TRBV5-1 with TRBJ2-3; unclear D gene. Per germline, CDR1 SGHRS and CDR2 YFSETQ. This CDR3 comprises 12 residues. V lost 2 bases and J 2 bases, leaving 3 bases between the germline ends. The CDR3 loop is CASSLNTDTQYF. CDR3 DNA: TGCGCCAGCAGCTTAAACACAGATACGCAGTATTTT.

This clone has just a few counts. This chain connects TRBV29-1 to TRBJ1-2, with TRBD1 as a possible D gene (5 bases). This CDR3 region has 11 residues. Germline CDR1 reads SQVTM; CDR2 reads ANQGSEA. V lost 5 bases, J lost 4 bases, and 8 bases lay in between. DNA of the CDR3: TGCAGCGTTCTCCAGGGCTATGGCTACACCTTC. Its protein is CSVLQGYGYTF.

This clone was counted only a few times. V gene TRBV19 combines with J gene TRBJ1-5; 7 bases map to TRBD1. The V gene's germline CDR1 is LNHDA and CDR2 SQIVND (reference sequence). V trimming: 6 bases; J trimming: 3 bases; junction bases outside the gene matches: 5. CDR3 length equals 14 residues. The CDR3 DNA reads TGTGCCAGTAGGCTCGGGACAGTCAATCAGCCCCAGCATTTT. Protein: CASRLGTVNQPQHF. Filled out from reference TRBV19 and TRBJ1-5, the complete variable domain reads DGGITQSPKYLFRKEGQNVTLSCEQNLNHDAMYWYRQDPGQGLRLIYYSQIVNDFQKGDIAEGYSVSREKKESFPLTVTSAQKNPTAFYLCASRLGTVNQPQHFGDGTRLSIL.

The CDR3 here is CASSTLGQKIKNIQYF. The CDR3 nucleotides are TGTGCCAGCAGTACCCTGGGACAGAAGATTAAAAACATTCAGTACTTC. The chain recombines TRBV27 with TRBJ2-4, with 7 bases identical to TRBD1. Germline V gives CDR1 MNHEY, CDR2 SMNVEV (reference sequence). The CDR3 is made up of 16 amino acids. After removal of 5 bases from V and 4 bases from J, the junction contained 11 bases not matched to a gene.

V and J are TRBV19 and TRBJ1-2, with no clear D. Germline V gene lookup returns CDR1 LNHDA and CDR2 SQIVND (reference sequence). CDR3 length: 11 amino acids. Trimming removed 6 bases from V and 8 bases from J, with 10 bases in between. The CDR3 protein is CASREGKGYTF. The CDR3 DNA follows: TGTGCCAGTAGGGAAGGGAAAGGCTACACCTTC.

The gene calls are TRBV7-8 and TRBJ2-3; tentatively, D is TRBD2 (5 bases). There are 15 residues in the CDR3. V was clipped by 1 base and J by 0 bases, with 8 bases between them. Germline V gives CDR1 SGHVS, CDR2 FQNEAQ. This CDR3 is CASSLVALSTDTQYF. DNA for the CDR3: TGTGCCAGCAGCTTAGTAGCGCTTAGCACAGATACGCAGTATTTT.

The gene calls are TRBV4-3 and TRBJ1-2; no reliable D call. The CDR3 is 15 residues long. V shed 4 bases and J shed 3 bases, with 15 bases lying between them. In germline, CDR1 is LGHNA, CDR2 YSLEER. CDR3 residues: CASSRMTGSYYGYTF. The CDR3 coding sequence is TGCGCCAGCAGCCGAATGACCGGGTCTTACTATGGCTACACCTTC.